The rows below give T cell receptor beta chains drawn from one sample of a study of T-cell reconstitution after alpha-beta-depleted transplantation in children. TCRdb reprocessed the PCR reads with MiXCR, giving one entry per CDR3 protein. The sample contains roughly 300,000 distinct CDR3 sequences, around 10% of which appear only once. This sample comprised PBMCs from the stem cell graft donor, obtained from the stem cell graft. The receptor set was obtained from a human donor who donated a stem cell graft to a child with acute lymphoblastic leukemia. CDR3s leave out the opening cysteine and the closing phenylalanine or tryptophan. Where a row states a size, it is once, few, many or the class of an expanded clone; other rows omit it.

>TRBV7-8|TRBJ2-2|many
ASSPRVAKNRNGELF
>TRBV4-3|TRBJ2-1|few
ASSQDVGLYNEQF
>TRBV7-8|TRBJ2-7|few
ASSLGDQLLYEQY
>TRBV6-2/TRBV6-3|TRBJ1-5|-
ASSYRDSSQPQH
>TRBV18|TRBJ2-7|few
ASSPLDRDDPYEQY
>TRBV28|TRBJ2-1|few
ASSPVAGVYNEQF
>TRBV20-1|TRBJ2-2|-
SARREAGVLGELF
>TRBV27|TRBJ2-1|few
ASTWGNEQF
>TRBV27|TRBJ2-3|few
ASSLVISEGTDRDTQY
>TRBV28|TRBJ2-1|many
ASSFEGAGSYNEQF